These 30 T cell receptor beta chains were sequenced from one sample in a study of blood T cell repertoires in COVID-19. TCRdb's copy holds only in-frame clones and misses some; the assay was immunoSEQ multiplex PCR. The table has 300,000 or so clones, 87% seen once; the top ten hold 1%. The specimen sequenced was peripheral blood. Source of these receptors: a man aged 45-65 years with active or convalescent COVID-19.

This rearrangement joins TRBV5-1 to TRBJ2-7, with TRBD2 matching 12 bases. Germline V gene lookup returns CDR1 SGHRS and CDR2 YFSETQ. The CDR3 has 14 residues. V gave up 5 bases and J gave up 3 bases; unmatched junction bases: 3. This CDR3 reads CASRSGLAGYEQYF. For the CDR3, the DNA is TGCGCCAGCAGATCGGGACTAGCGGGCTACGAGCAGTACTTC.

V is TRBV19 and J is TRBJ2-7; 7 bases align to TRBD1. Germline V gene lookup returns CDR1 LNHDA and CDR2 SQIVND (reference sequence). The CDR3 is made up of 16 amino acids. The J segment lost 2 bases and the V segment lost 0 bases, leaving 7 bases of the junction unmatched. CDR3 DNA: TGTGCCAGTAGTATAGATTTAGGGACAGCCCCCTACGAGCAGTACTTC. This translates into CASSIDLGTAPYEQYF.

V usage is TRBV4-2 and J usage is TRBJ1-3, with D uncertain. The CDR3 length is 16 residues. The germline CDR1 and CDR2 sequences are LGHNA and YNFKEQ. V was trimmed by 4 bases and J by 4 bases, leaving 17 bases between them. The CDR3 DNA reads TGTGCCAGCAGCCCCCAGGCGTCGCCGGCGGGAAACACCATATATTTT. It yields the protein CASSPQASPAGNTIYF.

This clone was observed once. The rearrangement links TRBV12-3 or TRBV12-4 to TRBJ2-7; perhaps TRBD1 as D (5 bases). V was trimmed by 8 bases and J by 3 bases, leaving 8 bases between them. The CDR3 has 11 residues. CDR3 residues: CASRQGYEQYF. In DNA, the CDR3 is TGTGCCAGCCGGCAGGGCTACGAGCAGTACTTC.

This chain links TRBV10-3 with TRBJ2-7; 11 bases align to TRBD2. Germline CDR1 and CDR2: ENHRY and SYGVKD. V dropped 3 bases and J dropped 2; count of bases not matched to a gene: 3. The CDR3 extends over 15 amino acids. Written as DNA, the CDR3 is TGTGCCATCAGTGATACGACTAGCGGGGCCTACGAGCAGTACTTC. It yields the protein CAISDTTSGAYEQYF.

The chain uses TRBV28 and TRBJ1-2; D gene uncertain. Per germline, CDR1 MDHEN and CDR2 SYDVKM. V lost 3 bases to trimming and J lost 0 bases, with 11 bases between them. This CDR3 has 15 amino acids. CDR3 residues: CASSLASVTNYGYTF. CDR3 sequence (DNA): TGTGCCAGCAGTTTGGCTTCAGTGACTAACTATGGCTACACCTTC.

This clone was seen more than once but under ten times. V usage is TRBV20-1 and J usage is TRBJ2-5; D not resolved. CDR1 and CDR2 from the germline V gene are DFQATT and SNEGSKA (reference sequence). V shed 3 bases and J shed 5 bases, with 19 bases lying between them. The CDR3 is made up of 15 amino acids. CDR3 region: CSASRPDIKRETQYF. CDR3 DNA sequence: TGCAGTGCTAGTAGACCCGACATCAAAAGGGAGACCCAGTACTTC.

The chain recombines TRBV2 with TRBJ1-2; 8 bases match TRBD1. CDR3 length: 13 residues. The germline V gene encodes CDR1 SNHLY and CDR2 FYNNEI. With 7 bases clipped from V and 4 bases from J, the junction kept 5 bases outside the gene matches. The CDR3 DNA sequence: TGTGCCAGCAAGACAGGGGTACCCTATGGCTACACCTTC. It codes for CASKTGVPYGYTF.

As DNA, the CDR3 is TGTGCCAGCAGTGACACGTTGGGGGGTTATGGCTACACCTTC. Translating gives CASSDTLGGYGYTF. V is TRBV6-4 and J is TRBJ1-2, with D possibly TRBD1 on 5 matching bases. The V end was cut by 2 bases, the J end by 5 bases, with 12 bases between. CDR3 length equals 14 residues. Per the germline V gene, CDR1 is MRHNA and CDR2 is SNTAGT.

The chain combines TRBV13 with TRBJ2-7; D gene uncertain. This CDR3 spans 12 amino acids. Deletions cut 5 bases from V and 5 bases from J, with 10 bases between. Germline V lookup: CDR1 PRHDT, CDR2 FYEKMQ (reference sequence). The CDR3 region has the DNA TGTGCCAGCAGCCCTAGGTCGGACGAGCAGTACTTC. Its protein product is CASSPRSDEQYF. Full variable domain (rest looked up from reference TRBV13 and TRBJ2-7): AAGVIQSPRHLIKEKRETATLKCYPIPRHDTVYWYQQGPGQDPQFLISFYEKMQSDKGSIPDRFSAQQFSDYHSELNMSSLELGDSALYFCASSPRSDEQYFGPGTRLTVT.

This clone was detected once. The CDR3 end shows no conserved phenylalanine or tryptophan, and so a read error is likely. V and J are TRBV19 and TRBJ1-1; TRBD1 agrees at 9 bases. The CDR3 is 14 amino acids. V shed 6 bases, J shed 6 bases, and the junction held 8 bases outside the gene matches. Per the germline V gene, CDR1 is LNHDA and CDR2 is SQIVND (reference sequence). The CDR3 DNA reads TGTGCCAGTAGGGGGGACAGGGTAACACCTGAAGCTTTCTCT. Residues: CASRGDRVTPEAFS.

The chain is built from TRBV7-2 and TRBJ1-1; 7 nucleotides agree with TRBD1. The CDR3 runs to 15 residues. Unmatched junction bases numbered 10, after V lost 6 bases and J lost 3 bases. Germline values: CDR1 SGHTA, CDR2 FQGNSA. The CDR3 sequence is CASSQTGHPDTEAFF. CDR3 bases: TGTGCCAGCAGTCAGACAGGGCATCCAGACACTGAAGCTTTCTTT.

This sequence joins TRBV4-2 and TRBJ1-4, with 10 bases lining up with TRBD1. Per germline, CDR1 LGHNA and CDR2 YNFKEQ. CDR3 size: 16 residues. The trim removed 3 bases at V and 7 bases at J, leaving 8 bases unmatched. CDR3 bases: TGTGCCAGCAGCCAGACCGACAGGGGGCCTTTTGAAAAACTGTTTTTT. Its translation is CASSQTDRGPFEKLFF.

As regards this clone: The sample contains more than one DNA sequence encoding this CDR3. J is TRBJ1-3 and V is TRBV18; TRBD1 agrees at 8 bases. The V and J ends lost 6 bases and 2 bases, in that order; junction bases with no gene match: 3. CDR3 length: 14 residues. Per germline, CDR1 KGHSH and CDR2 LQKENI. DNA of the CDR3: TGTGCCAGCTCTCCGGACAGGGCTGGAAACACCATATATTTT. It yields the protein CASSPDRAGNTIYF.

The rearrangement uses TRBV28 and TRBJ2-7; 7 nucleotides line up with TRBD2. Germline trimming cut 6 bases from V and 1 base from J; bases unmatched to any gene: 6. This CDR3 contains 14 residues. The germline CDR1 and CDR2 sequences are MDHEN and SYDVKM. The CDR3 loop is CASSDPSGSYEQYF. The CDR3 DNA reads TGTGCCAGCAGCGACCCTAGCGGTTCCTACGAGCAGTACTTC.

CDR3 amino acids: CASNSGRSSYEQYF. The CDR3 nucleotides are TGTGCCAGCAATAGCGGTAGGAGCTCCTACGAGCAGTACTTC. V is TRBV6-5 and J is TRBJ2-7; TRBD2 is a possible D gene (6 bases). This CDR3 contains 14 residues. V was trimmed by 7 bases and J by 0 bases, leaving 13 bases between them. CDR1 MNHEY and CDR2 SVGAGI come from the germline V gene.

V is TRBV10-3 and J is TRBJ1-1; no clear D gene. This CDR3 spans 12 amino acids. V lost 2 bases and J 6 bases, leaving 7 bases between the germline ends. The germline CDR1 and CDR2 sequences are ENHRY and SYGVKD. The CDR3 coding sequence is TGTGCCATCAGTGAGGGTACAGCTGAAGCTTTCTTT. Encoded protein: CAISEGTAEAFF.

The genes are TRBV19 and TRBJ1-2; 9 bases fit TRBD1. Germline CDR1 and CDR2: LNHDA and SQIVND (reference sequence). The CDR3 covers 15 residues. The trim removed 7 bases at V and 3 bases at J, leaving 9 bases unmatched. The chain's CDR3 is CASTVTTGGDYGYTF. The CDR3 nucleotides are TGTGCCAGTACAGTAACGACAGGGGGGGACTATGGCTACACCTTC.

The V gene is TRBV6-5, the J gene TRBJ1-6; TRBD1 might be the D (6 bases). Germline CDR1 is MNHEY and CDR2 is SVGAGI. This CDR3 has 14 amino acids. V was trimmed by 9 bases and J by 7 bases, leaving 16 bases between them. The CDR3, as DNA: TGTGCCAGTCTTGACAGGAGCTGGAATTCACCCCTCCACTTT. Protein: CASLDRSWNSPLHF.

V is TRBV6-5 and J is TRBJ1-5; D might be TRBD1 (5 bases). The ends were cut back, 6 bases at V and 6 bases at J, with 18 bases in the middle. Per germline, CDR1 MNHEY and CDR2 SVGAGI. The CDR3 spans 15 residues. The chain's CDR3 is CASRPASGGGQPQHF. The CDR3 nucleotides read TGTGCCAGCAGACCCGCCTCGGGGGGGGGTCAGCCCCAGCATTTT.

The rearrangement links TRBV9 to TRBJ1-1, with D possibly matching TRBD1 (5 bases). This CDR3 comprises 14 residues. Germline values: CDR1 SGDLS, CDR2 YYNGEE. V was shortened by 0 bases and J by 1 base, with 7 bases between the two germline ends. The CDR3: CASSVVGANTEAFF. CDR3 bases: TGTGCCAGCAGCGTAGTTGGGGCGAACACTGAAGCTTTCTTT.

This chain joins TRBV19 and TRBJ1-1, with D possibly matching TRBD1 (5 bases). The CDR3 is 14 residues long. Germline values: CDR1 LNHDA, CDR2 SQIVND (reference sequence). Trimming removed 2 bases at V and 3 bases at J, with 10 bases between. CDR3 sequence reads: CASSIQGGDTEAFF. DNA for the CDR3: TGTGCCAGTAGTATACAGGGAGGGGACACTGAAGCTTTCTTT.

This chain joins TRBV6-5 and TRBJ1-1; tentatively, D is TRBD1 (6 bases). CDR1 is MNHEY and CDR2 is SVGAGI in the germline V gene. V gave up 4 bases and J gave up 4 bases, with 13 bases separating them. The CDR3 has 14 residues. The CDR3 spells CASSSRGGRTEAFF. The CDR3 DNA is TGTGCCAGCAGTTCGAGGGGGGGGCGCACTGAAGCTTTCTTT.

This clone was counted a single time. The chain joins TRBV9 to TRBJ1-2; a weak D match, TRBD1 (6 bases). The CDR3 is made up of 15 amino acids. V was clipped by 2 bases and J by 3 bases, with 14 bases between them. Germline V lookup: CDR1 SGDLS, CDR2 YYNGEE. This chain's CDR3 is CASSVAGQSHYGYTF. DNA of the CDR3: TGTGCCAGCAGCGTTGCCGGACAGAGTCACTATGGCTACACCTTC.

The J gene is TRBJ2-3, the V gene TRBV10-3, with TRBD2 matching over 7 bases. The J segment lost 5 bases and the V segment lost 7 bases, leaving 9 bases of the junction unmatched. Germline CDR1 and CDR2: ENHRY and SYGVKD. The CDR3 has 14 amino acids. In DNA form, the CDR3 reads TGTGCCATCACCCAAGCGGGGTCGGTAGATACGCAGTATTTT. Translated: CAITQAGSVDTQYF.

The V call is TRBV7-6, the J call TRBJ2-3, with 13 bases matching TRBD2. The CDR3 has 19 amino acids. With 0 bases clipped from V and 3 bases from J, the junction kept 9 bases outside the gene matches. Germline V CDR1 and CDR2: SGHVS, FNYEAQ. CDR3 DNA sequence: TGTGCCAGCAGCTTAGCTTCTAGCCGGGGACTAGCGGGGACAGATACGCAGTATTTT. Its translation: CASSLASSRGLAGTDTQYF.

J is TRBJ1-6 and V is TRBV9, with a possible D match to TRBD1 (5 bases). This CDR3 is built from 16 residues. The V and J ends lost 3 bases and 10 bases respectively, with 20 bases between them. From germline, CDR1 is SGDLS and CDR2 YYNGEE. The CDR3 here is CASSAQGRNPSSPLHF. The CDR3 DNA is TGTGCCAGCAGCGCCCAGGGCCGAAACCCAAGCTCACCCCTCCACTTT.

The chain carries TRBV23-1 and TRBJ2-2; no clear D. TRBV23-1 is given ORF status, its function remaining uncertain. The CDR3 has 13 residues. Trimming took off 9 bases at V and 5 bases at J, with 13 bases between the two ends. CDR3 bases: TGCGCCAGACAATATCGAGGAACCGGGGAGCTGTTTTTT. It yields the protein CARQYRGTGELFF.

In DNA, the CDR3 is TGTGCCTGGAATCGGGCAGGGTGGTTTGATTTACCCCTCCACTTT. This translates into CAWNRAGWFDLPLHF. The chain recombines TRBV30 with TRBJ1-6; weak D call: TRBD1 (5 bases). This CDR3 spans 15 amino acids. CDR1 and CDR2 (germline): GTSNPN, SVGIG (reference sequence). V dropped 4 bases and J dropped 12 bases, with 22 bases sitting between them.

V is TRBV10-3 and J is TRBJ1-2; D ambiguous. This CDR3 comprises 20 residues. Looked up from germline, CDR1 is ENHRY and CDR2 is SYGVKD. V was trimmed by 0 bases and J by 2 bases, leaving 25 bases between them. The CDR3 region has the DNA TGTGCCATCAGTGAGTCGGACGGATTGAGTACGGGGATGTTAAACTATGGCTACACCTTC. It encodes CAISESDGLSTGMLNYGYTF.